A single sample is the source of the 14 T cell receptor beta chains below, sequenced in a study of T cell responses to AZD1222 COVID-19 vaccine. Repertoires were generated with immunoSEQ multiplex PCR, while TCRdb's copy carries only in-frame clones and drops some. This sample yields approximately 150,000 clones, of which 80% to 90% are seen a single time; roughly 4.7% belongs to the top ten. This specimen consisted of peripheral blood, obtained on day 0 of AZD1222 vaccination. The receptor set was obtained from an adult in good health.

The chain joins TRBV7-2 to TRBJ1-3; D remains unclear. In germline, CDR1 is SGHTA, CDR2 FQGNSA. Trimming left V 6 bases short and J 0 bases short, with 6 bases between. This CDR3 comprises 13 residues. This chain's CDR3 is CASRGISGNTIYF. CDR3 in DNA: TGTGCCAGCAGAGGGATCTCTGGAAACACCATATATTTT.

The V and J genes are TRBV7-2 and TRBJ1-2; D is possibly TRBD1 (6 bases). CDR3 length: 13 amino acids. CDR1 is SGHTA and CDR2 is FQGNSA in the germline V gene. The germline V and J ends were trimmed by 5 bases and 2 bases, with 9 bases remaining between them. The CDR3 reads CASSGQLNYGYTF. In DNA form, the CDR3 reads TGTGCCAGCAGCGGACAGTTGAACTATGGCTACACCTTC.

This rearrangement joins TRBV6-5 to TRBJ1-2; 8 bases align to TRBD1. The ends lost 6 bases at V and 7 bases at J; junction bases unmatched: 7. The germline CDR1 and CDR2 sequences are MNHEY and SVGAGI. CDR3 length equals 13 residues. DNA for the CDR3: TGTGCCAGCAGCCCCGACAGGGGATTTGGCTACACCTTC. This sequence encodes CASSPDRGFGYTF.

V and J are TRBV27 and TRBJ1-5, with D possibly being TRBD1 (6 bases). The V gene's germline CDR1 is MNHEY and CDR2 SMNVEV (reference sequence). V lost 3 bases to trimming and J lost 0 bases, with 15 bases between them. The CDR3 sequence is 17 residues long. The CDR3 DNA is TGTGCCAGCAGTTTGTCCGGACAGACCCTTAGCAATCAGCCCCAGCATTTT. It codes for CASSLSGQTLSNQPQHF.

The CDR3 reads CASSSPRGFKGTEAFF. The CDR3, as DNA: TGTGCCAGCAGCTCACCCAGGGGTTTCAAAGGCACTGAAGCTTTCTTT. The J gene is TRBJ1-1, the V gene TRBV28; TRBD1 is a possible D gene (6 bases). V was trimmed by 6 bases and J by 4 bases, leaving 21 bases between them. The CDR3 loop spans 16 amino acids. The germline gives CDR1 MDHEN, CDR2 SYDVKM.

The chain combines TRBV29-1 with TRBJ2-7, with unresolved D. Trimming removed 3 bases from V and 3 bases from J, with 6 bases in between. Germline V lookup: CDR1 SQVTM, CDR2 ANQGSEA. The CDR3 extends over 11 amino acids. CDR3 DNA: TGCAGCGTTGATTCGGGCTACGAGCAGTACTTC. It encodes CSVDSGYEQYF.

V gene TRBV7-8 combines with J gene TRBJ2-5, with a possible D match to TRBD2 (5 bases). Deletions cut 0 bases from V and 1 base from J, with 9 bases between. CDR1 is SGHVS, CDR2 FQNEAQ, per germline. This CDR3 is 15 amino acids long. In nucleotides, the CDR3 is TGTGCCAGCAGCTTAGCGGGCGGGTTCCAAGAGACCCAGTACTTC. This encodes CASSLAGGFQETQYF.

The V call is TRBV14, the J call TRBJ1-1; weak D call: TRBD1 (5 bases). Trimming pared 6 bases from V and 11 bases from J, leaving 16 bases between. CDR1 and CDR2 from the germline V gene are SGHDN and FVKESK. The CDR3 contains 12 residues. This chain's CDR3 is CASSRDGFSAFF. The CDR3 nucleotides are TGTGCCAGCAGTCGGGACGGCTTCTCCGCTTTCTTT.

The chain carries TRBV19 and TRBJ2-3; D might be TRBD1 or TRBD2, each matching 5 bases. The germline V gene has CDR1 LNHDA and CDR2 SQIVND (reference sequence). This CDR3 region has 16 residues. Between the trimmed V and J ends, which lost 6 bases and 2 bases, there was a span of 18 bases. CDR3: CASRDVREQPTDTQYF. DNA for the CDR3: TGTGCCAGTAGGGACGTCAGGGAGCAGCCCACAGATACGCAGTATTTT.

The chain recombines TRBV7-8 with TRBJ2-7; TRBD2 matches 12 bases. The CDR3 contains 16 residues. J was trimmed by 0 bases and V by 5 bases; bases with no gene match: 5. The germline V gene encodes CDR1 SGHVS and CDR2 FQNEAQ. The CDR3 reads CASSLGTSGFSYEQYF. The CDR3 bases are TGTGCCAGCAGCCTCGGGACTAGCGGGTTCTCCTACGAGCAGTACTTC.

The chain couples TRBV28 to TRBJ2-1, with TRBD2 identical over 11 bases. Germline V lookup: CDR1 MDHEN, CDR2 SYDVKM. The ends lost 6 bases at V and 7 bases at J; junction bases unmatched: 11. CDR3 length equals 16 residues. The CDR3 nucleotides are TGTGCCAGCAGGCCAACAACTAGCGGGAGAGTGAATGAGCAGTTCTTC. Translating gives CASRPTTSGRVNEQFF.

This clone was found once. Other nucleotide sequences from this sample produce the same CDR3. This sequence joins TRBV7-9 and TRBJ1-5; no definite D call. V lost 2 bases, J lost 2 bases, and 4 bases lay in between. The germline gives CDR1 SEHNR, CDR2 FQNEAQ (reference sequence). The CDR3 is 13 residues long. The CDR3 nucleotides read TGTGCCAGCAGCTTAAGCGGCAATCAGCCCCAGCATTTT. Residues: CASSLSGNQPQHF.

The gene calls are TRBV28 and TRBJ1-1; no clear D. This CDR3 has 12 residues. Trimming took off 8 bases at V and 0 bases at J, with 7 bases between the two ends. CDR1 is MDHEN and CDR2 is SYDVKM in the germline V gene. Here the CDR3 DNA reads TGTGCCAGCGAAAATATGAACACTGAAGCTTTCTTT. Its translation: CASENMNTEAFF.

The rearrangement links TRBV28 to TRBJ1-2; no clear D gene. The CDR3 sequence is 14 residues long. Looked up from germline, CDR1 is MDHEN and CDR2 is SYDVKM. Trimming left V 5 bases short and J 0 bases short, with 10 bases between. DNA of the CDR3: TGTGCCAGCAGTCCCCCACTCTCTAACTATGGCTACACCTTC. Translating it yields CASSPPLSNYGYTF.